The 8 T cell receptor beta chains below all came from one sample that was sequenced in a study of blood T cell repertoires in COVID-19. Sequencing used immunoSEQ multiplex PCR; TCRdb keeps in-frame clones, though not all of them. The sample records around 120,000 clones, about 85% being singletons. The sequenced sample was peripheral blood. These receptors came from a human donor in a cohort sampled during active COVID-19.

The rearrangement links TRBV6-6 to TRBJ2-3, with 8 nucleotides matching TRBD2. This CDR3 contains 14 residues. Losses at the gene ends were 7 bases for V and 1 base for J; bases not matched to a gene: 4. Germline lookup yields CDR1 MNHNY and CDR2 SVGAGI (reference sequence). CDR3 region: CASTQTSGTDTQYF. The CDR3 DNA follows: TGTGCCAGCACCCAGACTAGCGGCACAGATACGCAGTATTTT.

This sequence joins TRBV28 and TRBJ1-4; a weak D match, TRBD1 (6 bases). The germline V and J ends were trimmed by 2 bases and 2 bases, with 18 bases remaining between them. The CDR3 sequence is 18 residues long. CDR1 and CDR2 from the germline V gene are MDHEN and SYDVKM. This chain's CDR3 is CASSLRRGARTTNEKLFF. DNA for the CDR3: TGTGCCAGCAGTTTAAGGCGGGGGGCCCGCACCACTAATGAAAAACTGTTTTTT.

This sequence joins TRBV29-1 and TRBJ1-2; 8 positions agree with TRBD1. CDR1 SQVTM and CDR2 ANQGSEA come from the germline V gene. Losses at the gene ends were 3 bases for V and 6 bases for J; bases not matched to a gene: 9. This CDR3 contains 14 residues. The CDR3 nucleotides are TGCAGCGTTGACCATGGACAGGGATCCAATGGCTACACCTTC. Protein: CSVDHGQGSNGYTF.

The gene calls are TRBV5-5 and TRBJ1-5; D is uncertain. The CDR3 contains 18 residues. Germline CDR1 is SGHKS and CDR2 is YYEKEE (reference sequence). The ends were cut back, 4 bases at V and 3 bases at J, with 23 bases in the middle. The CDR3, as DNA: TGTGCCAGCAGCCGAAGGCCCCTGGACGGGATAAACAATCAGCCCCAGCATTTT. Amino acids: CASSRRPLDGINNQPQHF.

The genes are TRBV6-5 and TRBJ1-4, with 7 bases matching TRBD1. CDR3 length: 14 residues. V shed 6 bases, J shed 4 bases, and the junction held 5 bases outside the gene matches. Germline V gives CDR1 MNHEY, CDR2 SVGAGI. In nucleotides, the CDR3 is TGTGCCAGCAGGCGGGACAGCTATAATGAAAAACTGTTTTTT. Translating gives CASRRDSYNEKLFF.

This rearrangement joins TRBV19 to TRBJ1-2, with 7 positions matching TRBD1. The germline V gene encodes CDR1 LNHDA and CDR2 SQIVND (reference sequence). The V segment lost 8 bases and the J segment 4 bases; nucleotides outside the gene matches: 10. The CDR3 is 14 residues long. The chain's CDR3 is CASLGGQNFYGYTF. In DNA, the CDR3 is TGTGCCAGTTTGGGGGGACAGAACTTCTATGGCTACACCTTC.

The genes are TRBV19 and TRBJ1-2; TRBD1 matches at 12 bases. Trimming removed 5 bases from V and 8 bases from J; junction bases left unmatched: 9. Germline V gene sequence: CDR1 LNHDA, CDR2 SQIVND (reference sequence). This CDR3 region has 15 residues. CDR3: CASSFRDRGPVGYTF. CDR3 in DNA: TGTGCCAGTAGTTTCCGGGACAGGGGGCCCGTGGGCTACACCTTC.

This clone came up a few times. CDR3 protein: CASSSTQGHEQYF. The CDR3 region has the DNA TGCGCCAGCAGCTCCACACAGGGTCACGAGCAGTACTTC. This chain uses TRBV5-1 with TRBJ2-7, with a possible D match to TRBD1 (6 bases). Germline CDR1 reads SGHRS; CDR2 reads YFSETQ. The CDR3 consists of 13 residues. V shed 3 bases and J shed 5 bases, with 12 bases lying between them.